This T cell receptor (beta chain) was found in a study of T cells in Graves' hyperthyroidism and ophthalmopathy. This clonotype showed up many times. Its antigen is undetermined. Overall study findings and caveats: By a 13 V-J model, ophthalmopathy was set apart from stable hyperthyroidism. In the blood, most expanded thyroid clonotypes above 0.001 appeared as well.

In germline, CDR1 is SEHNR, CDR2 FQNEAQ (reference sequence). The V end was cut by 6 bases, the J end by 2 bases, with 18 bases between. The CDR3 length is 16 residues. RNA transcripts gave rise to amplified TCR beta CDR3 regions. HTBI primers were the set used in a first-round RT-PCR of the TCR CDR3. Via MiXCR, TCRdb re-called the multiplex PCR reads, giving one row per CDR3 protein. The table records approximately 620,000 distinct CDR3 sequences, approximately 15% of them present only once. A patient was excluded if there was uncontrolled infection, other autoimmune disease, pregnancy or lactation. The clonotype originates from a woman in her forties with Graves' ophthalmopathy. The rearrangement uses TRBV7-9 and TRBJ2-3; possible D gene TRBD2, 6 bases. Input material: blood. The CDR3 sequence is CASRKTGVQFTDTQYF. The CDR3 DNA reads as TGTGCCAGCAGAAAGACGGGAGTGCAGTTCACAGATACGCAGTATTTT.